The clone carrying this TCR beta chain was seen repeatedly, ten times or more. The CDR3 contains 13 residues. V lost 9 bases, J lost 0 bases, and 11 bases lay in between. TCRdb re-called the 5' RACE reads with MiXCR, one entry per CDR3 protein. Among 7,500 to 9,500 distinct CDR3 sequences listed, 36% were seen once. The sequence was obtained from a female donor with breast cancer. J is TRBJ1-2 and V is TRBV12-3 or TRBV12-4; a possible D gene is TRBD1 (6 bases). The sequenced sample consisted of tumor-infiltrating memory CD4+ T cells sorted from the breast tumor. Subset denoted: memory CD4+ T cells, CD4+CD45RO+CD25-. The CDR3 DNA reads as TGTGCCAGTGCCAGGGGAGCTAACTATGGCTACACCTTC. Amino acids: CASARGANYGYTF.